This passage covers 7 T cell receptor beta chains from one sample sequenced in a study of blood T cells in healthy people across ages. Sample-barcoded 5' priming and a J-beta primer mix drove a second PCR of roughly 7 to 11 cycles. MiXCR was run by TCRdb on the 5' RACE reads, yielding one entry per CDR3 protein. This table holds 1.5 million or so distinct CDR3 sequences, approximately 42% found once. The sample taken for sequencing was blood. These receptors were collected from a woman under 30 in good health.

The V call is TRBV27, the J call TRBJ2-4, with D perhaps TRBD1 (6 bases). The germline V gene has CDR1 MNHEY and CDR2 SMNVEV (reference sequence). This CDR3 is 14 amino acids long. Trimming took off 8 bases at V and 3 bases at J, with 14 bases between the two ends. CDR3 DNA: TGTGCCAGCGGTGAACCGACAGGCAAAAACATTCAGTACTTC. As protein: CASGEPTGKNIQYF.

The chain recombines TRBV29-1 with TRBJ1-2; 8 bases fit TRBD1. CDR1 is SQVTM and CDR2 is ANQGSEA in the germline V gene. The CDR3 runs 14 residues. V trimming: 3 bases; J trimming: 4 bases; junction bases outside the gene matches: 7. Here the CDR3 DNA reads TGCAGCGTTGAGTCGGGACAGGCTACCTATGGCTACACCTTC. This sequence encodes CSVESGQATYGYTF.

The chain uses TRBV20-1 and TRBJ2-2, with 9 bases that match TRBD2. This CDR3 contains 14 residues. Germline CDR1 and CDR2: DFQATT and SNEGSKA (reference sequence). V lost 5 bases, J lost 1 base, and 2 bases stayed unmatched. The CDR3 nucleotides read TGCAGTGCTGCGACTAGCGGGAACACCGGGGAGCTGTTTTTT. The encoded protein is CSAATSGNTGELFF.

V and J are TRBV3-1 and TRBJ1-3; tentatively, D is TRBD1 (5 bases). V was cut by 0 bases and J by 3 bases, with 12 bases left in between. The CDR3 is 16 residues long. The germline V gene encodes CDR1 LGHDT and CDR2 YNNKEL (reference sequence). CDR3 coding DNA: TGTGCCAGCAGCCAAGAAGGTGGGGGATTTGGAAACACCATATATTTT. Encoded protein: CASSQEGGGFGNTIYF.

The chain recombines TRBV27 with TRBJ2-1; 13 bases align to TRBD2. Trimming cost V 5 bases and J 3 bases; bases outside gene matches: 4. Germline CDR1 is MNHEY and CDR2 is SMNVEV (reference sequence). The CDR3 length is 16 residues. The CDR3: CASSPGTSGVYNEQFF. CDR3 DNA: TGTGCCAGCAGTCCCGGGACTAGCGGGGTCTACAATGAGCAGTTCTTC.

This clonotype was counted a few times. V usage is TRBV7-8 and J usage is TRBJ2-7, with 9 nucleotides matching TRBD2. This CDR3 spans 16 amino acids. Trimming cost V 0 bases and J 2 bases; bases outside gene matches: 5. Germline values: CDR1 SGHVS, CDR2 FQNEAQ. The CDR3 nucleotides are TGTGCCAGCAGCTTAGCGGTCGCTAGCGGGACCTACGAGCAGTACTTC. Its protein is CASSLAVASGTYEQYF. The full variable domain, in which reference TRBV7-8 and TRBJ2-7 provide the parts outside the CDR3, is GAGVSQSPRYKVAKRGQDVALRCDPISGHVSLFWYQQALGQGPEFLTYFQNEAQLDKSGLPSDRFFAERPEGSVSTLKIQRTQQEDSAVYLCASSLAVASGTYEQYFGPGTRLTVT.

The chain couples TRBV3-1 to TRBJ2-7, with D unclear. The CDR3 is 12 residues long. Germline values: CDR1 LGHDT, CDR2 YNNKEL (reference sequence). Trimming took off 1 base at V and 6 bases at J, with 7 bases between the two ends. The CDR3 loop reads CASSQGTLEQYF. In nucleotides, the CDR3 is TGTGCCAGCAGCCAAGGGACCCTCGAGCAGTACTTC.